These T cell receptor beta chains were read from a single sample in a study of blood T cells in healthy people across ages. One entry per CDR3 protein, called by TCRdb with MiXCR from the 5' RACE reads. The repertoire includes over a million distinct CDR3 sequences, approximately 63% of them detected once, and 5% to 7% sits in the top ten. What was sequenced was blood. The receptors shown here come from a young man in good health. Each CDR3 is given with its conserved first and last residue. The order of the fields is V gene, clone size, D gene, J gene, CDR3 DNA, CDR3 protein. The D gene is left open where the match is weak. A clone size is listed for some rows: how often the clone was seen (once, few, many), or a class if it is expanded.

>TRBV3-1|NA|NA|TRBJ2-5
TGTGCCAGCAGCCGACGGCGAGGGGAGACCCAGTACTTC
CASSRRRGETQYF
>TRBV10-3|few|TRBD2|TRBJ2-7
TGTGCCATCTTATCTAGCGGGTCTAGCTACGAGCAGTACTTC
CAILSSGSSYEQYF
>TRBV28|NA|TRBD2|TRBJ2-5
TGTGCCAGCATTTTAGCGGGGGGCGTCCAAGAGACCCAGTACTTC
CASILAGGVQETQYF
>TRBV27|few|NA|TRBJ1-2
TGTGCCAGCACTCACTTCCCCGGACAGTTATTCTATGGCTACACCTTC
CASTHFPGQLFYGYTF
>TRBV7-2|few|NA|TRBJ1-2
TGTGCCAGCAGCTTAATGGGGGGTGGCTACACCTTC
CASSLMGGGYTF
>TRBV4-2|NA|TRBD1|TRBJ1-1
TGTGCCAGCAGTCTCGACAGGGGGGTCTTTGAAGCTTTCTTT
CASSLDRGVFEAFF
>TRBV6-5|few|TRBD2|TRBJ2-5
TGTGCCAGCAGTTACTCCGGGGGGAACCAAGAGACCCAGTACTTC
CASSYSGGNQETQYF
>TRBV20-1|many|NA|TRBJ2-7
TGCAGTGCTAGAGAAGACAGCTACGAGCAGTACTTC
CSAREDSYEQYF
>TRBV7-2|NA|TRBD1|TRBJ2-7
TGTGCCAGCAGCCTTAGGACAGGGGTGGACTACGAGCAGTACTTC
CASSLRTGVDYEQYF
>TRBV25-1|NA|NA|TRBJ2-3
TGTGCCAGCAGTGAGACAGTTACGCAGTATTTT
CASSETVTQYF
>TRBV20-1|few|TRBD2|TRBJ2-7
TGCAGTGCCATCCCCCAGCGGGGGGGGGTGTACGAGCAGTACTTC
CSAIPQRGGVYEQYF
>TRBV20-1|NA|NA|TRBJ2-7
TGCAGTGCTAGGGCGGACAGCCCCTACGAGCAGTACTTC
CSARADSPYEQYF
>TRBV6-2/TRBV6-3|NA|NA|TRBJ2-7
TGTGCCAGCACCACCCCAGCTCAGCGGAGCTCCTACGAGCAGTACTTC
CASTTPAQRSSYEQYF
>TRBV5-1|few|NA|TRBJ1-2
TGCGCCAGCAGCTTGGAAGTGATGAATGGCTACACCTTC
CASSLEVMNGYTF
>TRBV20-1|once|NA|TRBJ2-1
TGCAGTGCTAGAGACTATTCCAATGAGCAGTTCTTC
CSARDYSNEQFF
>TRBV10-1|NA|TRBD2|TRBJ2-7
TGCGCCAGCAGCGCTAGCGGGAGAGTCTACGAGCAGTACTTC
CASSASGRVYEQYF
>TRBV27|NA|NA|TRBJ2-7
TGTGCCAGCAGTAGTGGGATCGAGCAGTACTTC
CASSSGIEQYF
>TRBV29-1|NA|NA|TRBJ2-7
TGCAGCGTTGAAGATAATGGGGGCGAGCAGTACTTC
CSVEDNGGEQYF
>TRBV15|NA|NA|TRBJ1-2
TGTGCCACCAGCAGAGGGGAGGGGACCTATGGCTACACCTTC
CATSRGEGTYGYTF
>TRBV5-6|NA|TRBD1|TRBJ1-5
TGTGCCAGCAGGGTCTTTACCGGGACAGGGGATCAGCCCCAGCATTTT
CASRVFTGTGDQPQHF
>TRBV29-1|NA|NA|TRBJ1-1
TGCAGCGGATGGGACCACCACACTGAAGCTTTCTTT
CSGWDHHTEAFF
>TRBV7-2|few|TRBD2|TRBJ2-3
TGTGCCAGCAGCCGCCGGACTAGCGGGACAGATACGCAGTATTTT
CASSRRTSGTDTQYF
>TRBV14|few|TRBD1|TRBJ1-2
TGTGCCAGCAGCTCCGGGACAGCCAGTGGCTACACCTTC
CASSSGTASGYTF
>TRBV6-2/TRBV6-3|NA|NA|TRBJ1-2
TGTGCCAGCAGTTACTTGGACCGCCGCGACGGCTACACCTTC
CASSYLDRRDGYTF
>TRBV20-1|NA|NA|TRBJ2-1
TGCAGTGCTAAAAGCGGAGCCTACAATGAGCAGTTCTTC
CSAKSGAYNEQFF
>TRBV20-1|NA|NA|TRBJ2-4
TGCAGTGCTAGACCGGCCTATACGGATGAGCAGTGCTTC
CSARPAYTDEQCF
>TRBV27|NA|NA|TRBJ2-3
TGTGCCAGCGGAATTCAGCGGGATACGCAGTATTTT
CASGIQRDTQYF
>TRBV29-1|few|NA|TRBJ2-5
TGCAGCGTAGCCGGGACCCAAGAGACCCAGTACTTC
CSVAGTQETQYF
>TRBV20-1|NA|NA|TRBJ2-2
TGCAGTGCTAGAAATTCGCCCGGGGAGCTGTTTTTT
CSARNSPGELFF
>TRBV4-1|NA|NA|TRBJ2-3
TGCGCCAGCAGCCAAGATAATAGTCTGGGCACAGATACGCAGTATTTT
CASSQDNSLGTDTQYF
>TRBV6-5|NA|NA|TRBJ2-7
TGTGCCAGCAGTGGCCCAGGGCACGAGCAGTACTTC
CASSGPGHEQYF
>TRBV11-1|NA|NA|TRBJ1-2
TGTGCCAGCAGCTTAGAGGAACAGGTTGCCGGCTACACCTTC
CASSLEEQVAGYTF
>TRBV15|NA|TRBD2|TRBJ2-1
TGTGCCACCAGCAGGGAAGGAGTGGCGGGGGGATACAATGAGCAGTTCTTC
CATSREGVAGGYNEQFF
>TRBV4-2|NA|NA|TRBJ2-4
TGTGCCAGCAGCCAGTGGAATGGTGAAAACATTCAGTACTTC
CASSQWNGENIQYF
>TRBV21-1|NA|NA|TRBJ2-7
TGTGCCAGCAGCAACGGGGATCACTACGAGCAGTACTTC
CASSNGDHYEQYF
>TRBV10-3|few|NA|TRBJ1-1
TGTGCCATCAGTGAACAAGGGACATATTTTAGCCCGCCGCCAGCTTTCTTT
CAISEQGTYFSPPPAFF
>TRBV25-1|NA|NA|TRBJ2-6
TGTGCCAGCAGTGAACGGGACACCCCCTCTGGGGCCAACGTCCTGACTTTC
CASSERDTPSGANVLTF
>TRBV6-4|many|TRBD2|TRBJ2-3
TGTGCCAGCAGTCCGACTAGCGGGGGGGCAGATACGCAGTATTTT
CASSPTSGGADTQYF
>TRBV20-1|NA|NA|TRBJ2-7
TGCAGTGCTCCCTCCCGGGAAGGGACCTACAATGAGCAGTACTTC
CSAPSREGTYNEQYF
>TRBV11-3|NA|NA|TRBJ1-3
TGTGCCAGCAGCTTTGGGACGGACTCTGGAAACACCATATATTTT
CASSFGTDSGNTIYF